By its share, the clone carrying this T cell receptor (beta chain) is hyperexpanded. These data are taken from a study of HIV-infected children after antiretroviral therapy interruption. Study-level information: Interruption-arm sampling covered weeks 0, 12, interruption end (24 or 48), and about 3 years post-study.

CDR3 length: 14 amino acids. The germline CDR1 and CDR2 sequences are KGHDR and SFDVKD. The V and J ends lost 2 bases and 5 bases respectively, with 11 bases between them. A 3' RACE protocol on RNA, with unique molecular identifiers, produced the TCR library. TCRdb used MiXCR to reprocess the 3' RACE reads, holding one entry per CDR3 protein. The sample lists some 15,000 distinct CDR3 sequences; 3% to 4% were seen once. The sample's treatment: PENTA 11 planned treatment interruption arm or continuous ART arm. At least 24 weeks of at least three-drug ART, in children 2 to 15 years. The V gene is TRBV24-1, the J gene TRBJ1-1, with D possibly matching TRBD1 (6 bases). The material was CD45RO+ CD8+ T cells from PBMCs, pooled from several time points, obtained from a donor given antiretroviral therapy, either interrupted or continuous. Described subset: memory CD8+ CD45RO+ CD45RA- T cells. The sequence was obtained from a pool of human donors with HIV. The CDR3 sequence is CATSDSGGLTEAFF. The CDR3, as DNA: TGTGCCACCAGTGATTCGGGGGGCCTTACTGAAGCTTTCTTT.